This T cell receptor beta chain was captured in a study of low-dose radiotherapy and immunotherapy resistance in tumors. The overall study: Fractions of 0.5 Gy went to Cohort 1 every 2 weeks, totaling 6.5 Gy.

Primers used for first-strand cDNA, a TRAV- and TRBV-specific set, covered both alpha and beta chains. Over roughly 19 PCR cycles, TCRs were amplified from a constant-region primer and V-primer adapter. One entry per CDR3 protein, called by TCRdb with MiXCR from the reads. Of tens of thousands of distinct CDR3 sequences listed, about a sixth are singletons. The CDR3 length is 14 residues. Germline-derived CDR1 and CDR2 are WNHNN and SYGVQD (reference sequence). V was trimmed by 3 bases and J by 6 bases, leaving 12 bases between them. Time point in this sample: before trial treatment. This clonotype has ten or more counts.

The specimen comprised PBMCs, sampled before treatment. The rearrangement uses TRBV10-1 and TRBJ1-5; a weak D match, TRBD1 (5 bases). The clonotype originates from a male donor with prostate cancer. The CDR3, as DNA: TGCGCCAGCAGTGAAGCAGGGAATGCTCAGCCCCAGCATTTT. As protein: CASSEAGNAQPQHF.